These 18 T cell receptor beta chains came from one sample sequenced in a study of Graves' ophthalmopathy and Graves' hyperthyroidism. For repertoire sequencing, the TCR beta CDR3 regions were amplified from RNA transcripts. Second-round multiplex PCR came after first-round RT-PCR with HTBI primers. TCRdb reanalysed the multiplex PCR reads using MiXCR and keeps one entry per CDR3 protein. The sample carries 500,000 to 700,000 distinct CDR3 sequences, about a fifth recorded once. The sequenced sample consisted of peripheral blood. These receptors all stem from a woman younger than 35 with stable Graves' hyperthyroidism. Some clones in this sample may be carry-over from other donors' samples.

CDR3 in amino acids: CASSYPLAEEYSYEQYF. The CDR3 coding sequence is TGTGCCAGCAGTTACCCTCTAGCGGAAGAATACTCCTACGAGCAGTACTTC. The chain employs TRBV6-2 or TRBV6-3 and TRBJ2-7, with TRBD2 matching 7 bases. Germline CDR1 reads MNHEY; CDR2 reads SVGEGT. This CDR3 region has 17 residues. V was clipped by 2 bases and J by 0 bases; unmatched bases: 10.

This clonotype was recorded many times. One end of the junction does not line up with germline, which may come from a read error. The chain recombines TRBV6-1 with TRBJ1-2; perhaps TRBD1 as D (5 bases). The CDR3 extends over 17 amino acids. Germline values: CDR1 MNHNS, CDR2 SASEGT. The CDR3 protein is CGSRAGTMPPLLYGYTF. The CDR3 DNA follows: TGTGGCAGCAGGGCAGGGACTATGCCCCCTTTACTATATGGCTACACCTTC.

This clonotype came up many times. As DNA, the CDR3 is TGCAGCGTTGCCGGGACTAGGAGAGAGACCCAGTACTTC. Encoded protein: CSVAGTRRETQYF. The V and J genes are TRBV29-1 and TRBJ2-5; 8 bases fit TRBD2. The CDR3 is made up of 13 amino acids. The germline gives CDR1 SQVTM, CDR2 ANQGSEA. With V trimmed by 4 bases and J by 4 bases, 5 bases remained unmatched.

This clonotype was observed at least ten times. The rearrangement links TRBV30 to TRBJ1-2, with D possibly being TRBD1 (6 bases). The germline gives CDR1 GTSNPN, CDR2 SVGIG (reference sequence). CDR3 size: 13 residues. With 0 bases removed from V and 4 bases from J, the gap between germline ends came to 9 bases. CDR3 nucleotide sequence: TGTGCCTGGAGTGTTCAGACAGGCTATGGCTACACCTTC. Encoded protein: CAWSVQTGYGYTF.

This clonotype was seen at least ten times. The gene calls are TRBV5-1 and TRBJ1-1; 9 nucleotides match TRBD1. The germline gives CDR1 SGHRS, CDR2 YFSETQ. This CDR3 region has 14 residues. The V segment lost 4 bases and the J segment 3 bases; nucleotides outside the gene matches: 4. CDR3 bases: TGCGCCAGCAGCCCTAGGACAGGGGACACTGAAGCTTTCTTT. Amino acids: CASSPRTGDTEAFF.

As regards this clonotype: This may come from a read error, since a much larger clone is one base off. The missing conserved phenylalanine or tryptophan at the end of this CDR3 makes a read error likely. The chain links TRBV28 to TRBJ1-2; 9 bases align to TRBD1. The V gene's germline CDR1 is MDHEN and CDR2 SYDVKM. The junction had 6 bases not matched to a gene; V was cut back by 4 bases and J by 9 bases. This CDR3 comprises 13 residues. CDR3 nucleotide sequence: TGTGCCAGCAGTTCGGGACAGGGTGAGAGCTACACCATC. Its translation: CASSSGQGESYTI.

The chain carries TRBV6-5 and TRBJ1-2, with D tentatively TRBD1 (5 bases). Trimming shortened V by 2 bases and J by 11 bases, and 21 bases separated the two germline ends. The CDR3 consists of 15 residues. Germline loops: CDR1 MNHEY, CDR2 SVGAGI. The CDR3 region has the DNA TGTGCCAGCAGTTACACCGGGATAGGGACGACTGGTTACACCTTC. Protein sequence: CASSYTGIGTTGYTF.

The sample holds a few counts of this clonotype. The CDR3 DNA reads as TGTGCCAGCACCTGGACAGGGCAGGACGAGCAGTACTTC. Its translation is CASTWTGQDEQYF. The rearrangement joins TRBV11-2 to TRBJ2-7; 8 bases map to TRBD1. Trimming removed 7 bases from V and 5 bases from J; junction bases left unmatched: 7. CDR3 size: 13 residues. Germline CDR1 and CDR2: SGHAT and FQNNGV.

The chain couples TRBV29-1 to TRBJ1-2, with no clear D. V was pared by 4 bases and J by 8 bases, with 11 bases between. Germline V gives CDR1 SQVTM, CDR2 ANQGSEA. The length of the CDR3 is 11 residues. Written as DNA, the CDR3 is TGCAGCGTTGTAGTCGTGGGAGGCTACACCTTC. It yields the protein CSVVVVGGYTF. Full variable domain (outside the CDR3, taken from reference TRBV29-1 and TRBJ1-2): SAVISQKPSRDICQRGTSLTIQCQVDSQVTMMFWYRQQPGQSLTLIATANQGSEATYESGFVIDKFPISRPNLTFSTLTVSNMSPEDSSIYLCSVVVVGGYTFGSGTRLTVV.

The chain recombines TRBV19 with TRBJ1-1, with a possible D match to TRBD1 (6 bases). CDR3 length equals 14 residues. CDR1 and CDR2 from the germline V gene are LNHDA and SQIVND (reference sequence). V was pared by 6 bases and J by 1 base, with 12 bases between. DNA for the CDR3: TGTGCCAGTAGCGGCGGGGGCGAGAACACTGAAGCTTTCTTT. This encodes CASSGGGENTEAFF. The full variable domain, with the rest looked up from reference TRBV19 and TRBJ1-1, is DGGITQSPKYLFRKEGQNVTLSCEQNLNHDAMYWYRQDPGQGLRLIYYSQIVNDFQKGDIAEGYSVSREKKESFPLTVTSAQKNPTAFYLCASSGGGENTEAFFGQGTRLTVV.

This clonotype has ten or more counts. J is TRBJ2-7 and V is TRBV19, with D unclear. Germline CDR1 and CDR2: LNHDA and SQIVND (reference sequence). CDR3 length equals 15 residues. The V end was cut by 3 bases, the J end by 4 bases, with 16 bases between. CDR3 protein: CASSIAYLADYEQYF. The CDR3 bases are TGTGCCAGTAGTATCGCCTATTTAGCCGATTACGAGCAGTACTTC.

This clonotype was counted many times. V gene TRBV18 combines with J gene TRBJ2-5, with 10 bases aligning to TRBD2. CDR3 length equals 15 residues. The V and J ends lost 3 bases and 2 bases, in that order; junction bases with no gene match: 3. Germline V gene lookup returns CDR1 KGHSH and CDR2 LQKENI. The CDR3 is CASSPRAGGQETQYF. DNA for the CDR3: TGTGCCAGCTCACCGCGAGCGGGGGGGCAAGAGACCCAGTACTTC.

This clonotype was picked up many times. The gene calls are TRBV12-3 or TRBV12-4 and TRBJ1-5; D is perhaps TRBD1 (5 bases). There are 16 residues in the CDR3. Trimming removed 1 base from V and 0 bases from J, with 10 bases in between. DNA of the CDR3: TGTGCCAGCAGTTTAGGGACACGGGATAGCAATCAGCCCCAGCATTTT. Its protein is CASSLGTRDSNQPQHF.

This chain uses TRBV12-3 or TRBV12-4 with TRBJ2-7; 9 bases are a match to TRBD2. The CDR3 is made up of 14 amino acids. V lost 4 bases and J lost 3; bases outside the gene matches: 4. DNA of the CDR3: TGTGCCAGCAGTTATCTAGCGGGGAACTACGAGCAGTACTTC. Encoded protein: CASSYLAGNYEQYF.

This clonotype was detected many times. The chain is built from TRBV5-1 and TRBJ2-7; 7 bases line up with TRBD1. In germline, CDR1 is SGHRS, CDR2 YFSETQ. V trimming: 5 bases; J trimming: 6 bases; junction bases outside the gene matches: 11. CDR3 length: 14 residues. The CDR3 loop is CASSNEGAPGEQYF. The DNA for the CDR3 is TGCGCCAGCAGTAACGAGGGGGCTCCCGGCGAGCAGTACTTC.

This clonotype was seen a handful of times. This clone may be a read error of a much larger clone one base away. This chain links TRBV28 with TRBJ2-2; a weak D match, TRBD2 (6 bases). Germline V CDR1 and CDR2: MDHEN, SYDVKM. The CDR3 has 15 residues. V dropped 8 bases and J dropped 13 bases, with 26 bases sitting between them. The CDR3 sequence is CASRSPGGLEWGLFF. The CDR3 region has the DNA TGTGCCAGCCGCTCGCCCGGAGGGCTCGAGTGGGGGCTGTTTTTT.

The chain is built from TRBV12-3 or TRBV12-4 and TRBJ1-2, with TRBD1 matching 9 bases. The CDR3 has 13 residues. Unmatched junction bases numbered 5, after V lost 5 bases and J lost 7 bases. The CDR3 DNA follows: TGTGCCAGCAGTCCCGGGACAGGGCTTGGCTACACCTTC. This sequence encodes CASSPGTGLGYTF.

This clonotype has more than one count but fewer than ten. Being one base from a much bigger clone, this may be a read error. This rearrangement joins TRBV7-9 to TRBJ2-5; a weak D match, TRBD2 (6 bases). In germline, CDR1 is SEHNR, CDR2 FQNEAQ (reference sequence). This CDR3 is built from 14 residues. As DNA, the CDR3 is TGTGCCAGCAGCTTTCGTGGAGGGCAAGAGACCAAGTACTTC. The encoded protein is CASSFRGGQETKYF.